This TCR beta chain was documented in a study of blood T cell repertoires in COVID-19. Overall study context: Acute and convalescent COVID-19 specimens originated in the United States, Italy and Spain.

Germline lookup yields CDR1 LGHNA and CDR2 YSLEER. V gave up 3 bases and J gave up 10 bases; unmatched junction bases: 6. The CDR3 sequence is 15 residues long. Original processing notes: Reference gene primer amplification in the assay estimated nucleated cell counts. Assay used: immunoSEQ multiplex PCR; TCRdb lists only in-frame clones, some missing. Clone size and the V and J calls come from that table; the DNA yielded D and trimming. The table lists roughly 120,000 clones, about nine tenths of them singletons, with approximately 1.9% in the top ten. The genes are TRBV4-3 and TRBJ1-6, with 10 bases matching TRBD1. Specimen: peripheral blood. This TCR was recovered from a human donor with active COVID-19. The donor label of this sample is uncertain. The CDR3 DNA sequence: TGCGCCAGCAGCCAGGACAGGGGGGTAAGGTCACCCCTCCACTTT. Its protein product is CASSQDRGVRSPLHF.